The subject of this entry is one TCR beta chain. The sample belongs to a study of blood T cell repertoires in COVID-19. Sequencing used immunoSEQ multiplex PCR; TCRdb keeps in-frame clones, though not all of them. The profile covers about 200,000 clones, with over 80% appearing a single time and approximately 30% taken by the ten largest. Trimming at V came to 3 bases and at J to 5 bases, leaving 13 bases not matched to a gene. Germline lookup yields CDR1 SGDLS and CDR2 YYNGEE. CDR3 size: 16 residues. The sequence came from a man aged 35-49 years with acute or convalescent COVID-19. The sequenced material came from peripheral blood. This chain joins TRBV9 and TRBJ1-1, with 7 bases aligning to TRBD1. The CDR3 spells CASSDAPGTVYTEAFF. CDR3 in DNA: TGTGCCAGCAGCGACGCCCCCGGGACAGTCTATACTGAAGCTTTCTTT.